The 15 T cell receptor beta chains reported below all come from one sample, sequenced in a study of post-analysis software for immune sequencing data. Researchers reported that TCR beta cDNA libraries carried unique molecular identifiers. TCRdb passed the PCR reads through MiXCR, listing each CDR3 protein once. This table holds 740,000 or so distinct CDR3 sequences, about 57% found once. Their specific antigens are unknown. Study-level points and caveats: Roughly 5 TRBV segments occurring more often in patients than controls included TRBV5-6, TRBV5-1 and TRBV20-1.

Sequenced material: blood. The receptors derive from a girl aged 10-17 years with multiple sclerosis.

This sequence joins TRBV5-1 and TRBJ2-5; 7 bases are a match to TRBD1. This CDR3 contains 14 residues. Germline loops: CDR1 SGHRS, CDR2 YFSETQ. The V gene end was trimmed by 5 bases and the J gene end by 2 bases; junction bases not matched to a gene: 6. The CDR3 loop reads CASRNGQAQETQYF. CDR3 nucleotide sequence: TGCGCCAGCAGGAACGGACAGGCTCAAGAGACCCAGTACTTC.

The rearrangement links TRBV7-2 to TRBJ2-5, with TRBD2 matching over 7 bases. The J call is doubtful: the DNA matches TRBJ2-7 better. The germline gives CDR1 SGHTA, CDR2 FQGNSA. CDR3 length equals 13 residues. The chain's CDR3 is CASSWGLKDEQYF. In DNA form, the CDR3 reads TGTGCCAGCAGCTGGGGACTAAAGGACGAGCAGTACTTC.

In this sample, this clonotype turned up a few times. Written as DNA, the CDR3 is TGCAGTGCTAGAGATCAGGGTTGGGGCGGGGAGCTGTTTTTT. Amino acids: CSARDQGWGGELFF. This chain connects TRBV20-1 to TRBJ2-2, with D maybe TRBD1 (5 bases). Germline assignment: CDR1 DFQATT and CDR2 SNEGSKA (reference sequence). The CDR3 length is 14 residues. Trimming took off 0 bases at V and 7 bases at J, with 12 bases between the two ends.

This chain links TRBV19 with TRBJ1-1; D gene ambiguous. The ends were cut back, 3 bases at V and 8 bases at J, with 16 bases in the middle. Germline CDR1 is LNHDA and CDR2 is SQIVND (reference sequence). This CDR3 is 14 amino acids long. As DNA, the CDR3 is TGTGCCAGTAGTATGACGAGGCCCCCTATGGAAGCTTTCTTT. Translation: CASSMTRPPMEAFF.

The chain carries TRBV15 and TRBJ2-5, with no clear D. The J call may be wrong; the DNA end is better matched by TRBJ2-7. Germline V gene sequence: CDR1 LNHNV, CDR2 YYDKDF (reference sequence). The CDR3 runs to 12 residues. CDR3 in DNA: TGTGCCACCAGCGACCCGGGCTACGAGCAGTACTTC. Amino acids: CATSDPGYEQYF.

This clonotype was counted only a few times. V and J are TRBV5-5 and TRBJ2-3; 7 bases line up with TRBD1. This CDR3 is 15 amino acids long. Trimming took 3 bases from V and 4 from J; bases not matched to a gene: 8. Looked up from germline, CDR1 is SGHKS and CDR2 is YYEKEE (reference sequence). The CDR3 protein is CASSSSTGPADTQYF. The CDR3 coding sequence is TGTGCCAGCAGCTCATCGACAGGGCCCGCAGATACGCAGTATTTT.

The chain carries TRBV5-1 and TRBJ2-5; TRBD2 is a possible D gene (7 bases). Germline-derived CDR1 and CDR2 are SGHRS and YFSETQ. The CDR3 runs to 14 residues. V gave up 3 bases and J gave up 1 base, with 10 bases separating them. Written as DNA, the CDR3 is TGCGCCAGCAGCTGGGGGGGGGCCCAAGAGACCCAGTACTTC. Amino acids: CASSWGGAQETQYF.

The rearrangement joins TRBV12-3 or TRBV12-4 to TRBJ2-1, with 7 bases that match TRBD2. With V trimmed by 6 bases and J by 8 bases, 10 bases remained unmatched. The CDR3 length is 14 residues. The CDR3 DNA follows: TGTGCCAGCAGGACTAGCAACGAGATCCATGAGCAGTTCTTC. Its protein is CASRTSNEIHEQFF.

This clonotype was seen a few times. CDR3 protein: CASSPRWNVETQYF. CDR3 bases: TGCGCCAGCAGCCCACGCTGGAACGTAGAGACCCAGTACTTC. The chain is built from TRBV5-1 and TRBJ2-5; D uncertain. The CDR3 totals 14 residues. Trimming cost V 4 bases and J 4 bases, with 14 bases left between them. From germline, CDR1 is SGHRS and CDR2 YFSETQ.

The table lists this clonotype with a few counts. The V call is TRBV5-1, the J call TRBJ2-3; possible D gene TRBD2, 7 bases. CDR1 is SGHRS and CDR2 is YFSETQ in the germline V gene. The CDR3 covers 13 residues. The germline V and J ends were trimmed by 4 bases and 4 bases, with 10 bases remaining between them. The CDR3 loop is CASSRGGADTQYF. The CDR3 DNA sequence: TGCGCCAGCAGCAGGGGGGGCGCAGATACGCAGTATTTT.

The V call is TRBV20-1, the J call TRBJ1-2; no clear D gene. V was cut by 1 base and J by 6 bases, with 18 bases left in between. The CDR3 is made up of 15 amino acids. Germline V gene data show CDR1 as DFQATT and CDR2 as SNEGSKA (reference sequence). CDR3 residues: CSARGVSGDGDGYTF. The CDR3 DNA reads as TGCAGTGCTAGAGGGGTTAGCGGGGATGGAGATGGCTACACCTTC.

This rearrangement joins TRBV20-1 to TRBJ1-2; 8 nucleotides line up with TRBD1. V lost 6 bases and J lost 4; bases outside the gene matches: 7. Germline CDR1 and CDR2: DFQATT and SNEGSKA (reference sequence). The CDR3 is 13 residues long. The CDR3 DNA is TGCAGTGCACCCGGGACAGGAGGCTATGGCTACACCTTC. Its protein product is CSAPGTGGYGYTF.

The chain combines TRBV6-1 with TRBJ1-2, with TRBD1 as a possible D gene (5 bases). CDR3 size: 14 residues. The V gene's germline CDR1 is MNHNS and CDR2 SASEGT. Deletions cut 7 bases from V and 7 bases from J, with 19 bases between. The CDR3 reads CASTTGQVDRGYTF. Written as DNA, the CDR3 is TGTGCCAGCACCACCGGACAAGTAGATCGTGGCTACACCTTC.

The V call is TRBV15, the J call TRBJ2-7, with TRBD2 matching over 7 bases. Germline CDR1 and CDR2: LNHNV and YYDKDF (reference sequence). V gave up 0 bases and J gave up 6 bases; unmatched junction bases: 8. The CDR3 totals 15 residues. DNA for the CDR3: TGTGCCACCAGCAGAGATCCTAAAGCGGGAAGCGAGCAGTACTTC. Translation: CATSRDPKAGSEQYF.

The chain has TRBV29-1 and TRBJ2-5; 13 bases agree with TRBD2. V trimming: 0 bases; J trimming: 1 base; junction bases outside the gene matches: 17. Germline lookup yields CDR1 SQVTM and CDR2 ANQGSEA. The CDR3 runs 21 residues. The CDR3 region is CSVEDLRGHSGTSGAQETQYF. CDR3 coding DNA: TGCAGCGTTGAAGATCTTCGAGGGCACTCCGGGACTAGCGGGGCCCAAGAGACCCAGTACTTC.